These 29 T cell receptor beta chains were all obtained from the same sample, sequenced in a study of blood T cell dynamics during melanoma immunotherapy. Measured with immunoSEQ multiplex PCR; TCRdb has only the in-frame clones, and not every one. The sample records about 6,300 clones, around 90% being singletons. The time point was: pre-treatment baseline. Sequencing used cell-free DNA from blood, obtained from a patient treated with checkpoint blockade. The receptors were sampled from a human donor with melanoma.

The chain couples TRBV7-6 to TRBJ2-3; 7 bases align to TRBD2. J was trimmed by 3 bases and V by 1 base; bases with no gene match: 4. CDR3 length: 15 residues. The germline gives CDR1 SGHVS, CDR2 FNYEAQ. In DNA form, the CDR3 reads TGTGCCAGCAGCTTAGTGGGGGGGTGGACAGATACGCAGTATTTT. Its translation: CASSLVGGWTDTQYF.

The chain carries TRBV6-5 and TRBJ2-2, with D perhaps given as TRBD1 or TRBD2 (5 bases each). This CDR3 contains 15 residues. The germline CDR1 and CDR2 sequences are MNHEY and SVGAGI. Trimming stripped 5 bases from V and 5 bases from J, with 15 bases between. This chain's CDR3 is CASSPGTRRTGELFF. The DNA for the CDR3 is TGTGCCAGCAGTCCCGGGACCCGCCGGACCGGGGAGCTGTTTTTT.

This clone appeared once. This chain uses TRBV27 with TRBJ1-1; the D gene is possibly TRBD1 (5 bases). CDR1 and CDR2 (germline): MNHEY, SMNVEV (reference sequence). This CDR3 spans 14 amino acids. The ends were cut back, 8 bases at V and 0 bases at J, with 13 bases in the middle. Here the CDR3 reads CASQEGSMNTEAFF. For the CDR3, the DNA is TGTGCCAGCCAAGAGGGGTCGATGAACACTGAAGCTTTCTTT.

This chain connects TRBV4-1 to TRBJ2-1; 8 nucleotides agree with TRBD1. This CDR3 has 14 residues. Per the germline V gene, CDR1 is MGHRA and CDR2 is YSYEKL. The V gene end was trimmed by 2 bases and the J gene end by 4 bases; junction bases not matched to a gene: 1. The CDR3 sequence: CASSQRTGYNEQFF. CDR3 nucleotides: TGCGCCAGCAGCCAACGGACAGGGTACAATGAGCAGTTCTTC.

This chain joins TRBV9 and TRBJ2-5; 8 bases align to TRBD2. The DNA matches TRBJ2-7 better at its end, which makes the J call doubtful. The CDR3 contains 14 residues. Looked up from germline, CDR1 is SGDLS and CDR2 is YYNGEE. The DNA for the CDR3 is TGTGCCAGCAGCGTAGGCGGGAGGTCCGACGAGCAGTACTTC. The encoded protein is CASSVGGRSDEQYF.

The rearrangement uses TRBV5-1 and TRBJ2-3; 7 bases fit TRBD1. This CDR3 region has 15 residues. Germline V gene lookup returns CDR1 SGHRS and CDR2 YFSETQ. The trim removed 4 bases at V and 1 base at J, leaving 6 bases unmatched. Here the CDR3 reads CASSPGQLRTDTQYF. CDR3 coding DNA: TGCGCCAGCAGCCCGGGACAGCTACGCACAGATACGCAGTATTTT.

The rearrangement links TRBV7-9 to TRBJ2-1; D is unresolved. V lost 6 bases to trimming and J lost 7 bases, with 16 bases between them. From germline, CDR1 is SEHNR and CDR2 FQNEAQ (reference sequence). There are 14 residues in the CDR3. The CDR3 coding sequence is TGTGCCAGCAGTTCCACAAACATCGGGAATGAGCAGTTCTTC. Translated, it gives CASSSTNIGNEQFF. Full variable domain (rest looked up from reference TRBV7-9 and TRBJ2-1): DTGVSQNPRHKITKRGQNVTFRCDPISEHNRLYWYRQTLGQGPEFLTYFQNEAQLEKSRLLSDRFSAERPKGSFSTLEIQRTEQGDSAMYLCASSSTNIGNEQFFGPGTRLTVL.

This chain joins TRBV29-1 and TRBJ2-5, with D tentatively TRBD2 (5 bases). From germline, CDR1 is SQVTM and CDR2 ANQGSEA. CDR3 length equals 14 residues. V gave up 0 bases and J gave up 5 bases, with 13 bases separating them. CDR3 loop: CSVEDRGPLETQYF. CDR3 DNA: TGCAGCGTTGAAGATAGAGGGCCGCTTGAGACCCAGTACTTC.

The chain combines TRBV5-1 with TRBJ1-1; tentative D call: TRBD1 (6 bases). Germline CDR1 is SGHRS and CDR2 is YFSETQ. V lost 0 bases, J lost 1 base, and 10 bases lay in between. The CDR3 has 15 amino acids. The CDR3 reads CASSLAPTGNTEAFF. The DNA for the CDR3 is TGCGCCAGCAGCTTGGCGCCGACAGGGAACACTGAAGCTTTCTTT.

The chain uses TRBV18 and TRBJ2-5; D uncertain. Trimming removed 3 bases at V and 7 bases at J, with 6 bases between. The germline V gene has CDR1 KGHSH and CDR2 LQKENI. The CDR3 totals 11 residues. The CDR3: CASSPSRTQYF. CDR3 nucleotides: TGTGCCAGCTCACCTTCCCGGACCCAGTACTTC.

V is TRBV29-1 and J is TRBJ2-1; D tentatively fits TRBD1 or TRBD2 (5 bases each). CDR3 length equals 16 residues. CDR1 and CDR2 (germline): SQVTM, ANQGSEA. Trimming cost V 7 bases and J 6 bases, with 25 bases left between them. CDR3 residues: CSGGGGGYSNRNEQFF. Written as DNA, the CDR3 is TGCAGCGGTGGGGGTGGAGGTTACAGCAATCGCAATGAGCAGTTCTTC.

V and J are TRBV11-2 and TRBJ2-7; 8 bases agree with TRBD2. CDR1 and CDR2 (germline): SGHAT, FQNNGV. The CDR3 spans 15 residues. Trimming removed 0 bases from V and 3 bases from J; junction bases left unmatched: 4. The DNA for the CDR3 is TGTGCCAGCAGCTTAGAGGGACTAGGGGGCTACGAGCAGTACTTC. It yields the protein CASSLEGLGGYEQYF. The full variable domain, completed using reference TRBV11-2 and TRBJ2-7, is EAGVAQSPRYKIIEKRQSVAFWCNPISGHATLYWYQQILGQGPKLLIQFQNNGVVDDSQLPKDRFSAERLKGVDSTLKIQPAKLEDSAVYLCASSLEGLGGYEQYFGPGTRLTVT.

The rearrangement uses TRBV28 and TRBJ2-7, with D possibly being TRBD2 (5 bases). Germline CDR1 reads MDHEN; CDR2 reads SYDVKM. Trimming shortened V by 4 bases and J by 3 bases, and 16 bases separated the two germline ends. CDR3 size: 15 residues. CDR3 region: CASSSPPDRDYEQYF. The CDR3 nucleotides read TGTGCCAGCAGTTCCCCGCCCGACCGGGACTACGAGCAGTACTTC.

The rearrangement uses TRBV5-1 and TRBJ2-7, with D perhaps TRBD1 or TRBD2 (6 bases each). From germline, CDR1 is SGHRS and CDR2 YFSETQ. Trimming stripped 4 bases from V and 6 bases from J, with 23 bases between. The CDR3 length is 16 residues. CDR3 bases: TGCGCCAGCAGCCCGACGGGGGAAGGGACAATCTCCGAGCAGTACTTC. It codes for CASSPTGEGTISEQYF.

The rearrangement joins TRBV28 to TRBJ2-5, with a weak D call TRBD2 (6 bases). There are 15 residues in the CDR3. Per germline, CDR1 MDHEN and CDR2 SYDVKM. Trimming removed 6 bases at V and 0 bases at J, with 14 bases between. The CDR3 DNA sequence: TGTGCCAGCAGACCCCTGGGGGGTTACCAAGAGACCCAGTACTTC. Amino acids: CASRPLGGYQETQYF.

The DNA of the CDR3 is TGTGCCAGCAGTGGGTTTTTACCTGAGGGGGGTGAAGCTTTCTTT. Translated, it gives CASSGFLPEGGEAFF. The chain joins TRBV6-1 to TRBJ1-1, with D possibly being TRBD1 (6 bases). The CDR3 covers 15 residues. The V gene lost 4 bases and the J gene lost 7 bases, with 19 bases spanning the gap. CDR1 is MNHNS and CDR2 is SASEGT in the germline V gene.

This chain links TRBV4-2 with TRBJ1-5, with 8 bases fitting TRBD1. Losses at the gene ends were 0 bases for V and 4 bases for J; bases not matched to a gene: 5. The CDR3 is 16 residues long. CDR1 and CDR2 from the germline V gene are LGHNA and YNFKEQ. CDR3 sequence (DNA): TGTGCCAGCAGCCAAGATAGGACAGGGATAAATCAGCCCCAGCATTTT. Residues: CASSQDRTGINQPQHF.

The V gene is TRBV7-8, the J gene TRBJ1-5; D ambiguous. V shed 5 bases and J shed 7 bases, with 9 bases lying between them. CDR1 and CDR2 (germline): SGHVS, FQNEAQ. The CDR3 consists of 12 residues. The CDR3 DNA is TGTGCCAGCAGCCCCATCGACCAGCCCCAGCATTTT. Protein product: CASSPIDQPQHF.

This chain connects TRBV9 to TRBJ2-5, with D perhaps matching TRBD2 (6 bases). The CDR3 consists of 14 residues. Trimming removed 1 base at V and 5 bases at J, with 12 bases between. Germline CDR1 is SGDLS and CDR2 is YYNGEE. The CDR3, as DNA: TGTGCCAGCAGCGTACAACCACTAGCCGAGACCCAGTACTTC. Translated: CASSVQPLAETQYF.

The rearrangement uses TRBV6-7 and TRBJ2-2; perhaps D is TRBD1 or TRBD2 (5 bases each). TRBV6-7 is labeled an ORF, and its function is uncertain. This CDR3 is 16 amino acids long. V shed 0 bases and J shed 0 bases, with 8 bases lying between them. In DNA form, the CDR3 reads TGTGCCAGCAGTTACTCAGGGGACCCGAACACCGGGGAGCTGTTTTTT. Its translation: CASSYSGDPNTGELFF.

The rearrangement joins TRBV19 to TRBJ2-5; 7 bases are shared with TRBD1. The CDR3 extends over 17 amino acids. CDR1 and CDR2 from the germline V gene are LNHDA and SQIVND (reference sequence). After removal of 2 bases from V and 1 base from J, the junction contained 10 bases not matched to a gene. The CDR3 DNA reads as TGTGCCAGTAGTATACTTGAAGGGGGCAGAATCCAAGAGACCCAGTACTTC. As protein: CASSILEGGRIQETQYF.

The chain has TRBV20-1 and TRBJ1-5; D ambiguous. V was clipped by 6 bases and J by 6 bases, with 9 bases between them. The germline V gene has CDR1 DFQATT and CDR2 SNEGSKA (reference sequence). This CDR3 region has 11 residues. The CDR3 region has the DNA TGCAGTGCCTTAGGGCCTCAGCCCCAGCATTTT. The encoded protein is CSALGPQPQHF.

This clone was counted a single time. The chain combines TRBV6-4 with TRBJ1-2; D might be TRBD1 (5 bases). The germline V gene encodes CDR1 MRHNA and CDR2 SNTAGT. With 8 bases removed from V and 0 bases from J, the gap between germline ends came to 16 bases. The CDR3 has 15 residues. The CDR3 DNA reads as TGTGCCAGCGGGACGGGCGAGAGCGCTAACTATGGCTACACCTTC. Its protein product is CASGTGESANYGYTF.

The chain couples TRBV6-1 to TRBJ1-2; possible D gene TRBD1, 6 bases. The V end lost 7 bases, the J end lost 5 bases, and 11 bases lay between the germline ends. This CDR3 has 12 residues. Germline V gene lookup returns CDR1 MNHNS and CDR2 SASEGT. The CDR3 nucleotides are TGTGCCAGCACCCTGCAGGGGTATGGCTACACCTTC. This codes for CASTLQGYGYTF.

This clone turned up a few times. The gene calls are TRBV27 and TRBJ2-6; D uncertain. In germline, CDR1 is MNHEY, CDR2 SMNVEV (reference sequence). Between the trimmed V and J ends, which lost 5 bases and 5 bases, there was a span of 22 bases. The CDR3 sequence is 18 residues long. The CDR3 spells CASSHQHWLQSRANVLTF. DNA of the CDR3: TGTGCCAGCAGTCACCAGCACTGGCTACAAAGTCGGGCCAACGTCCTGACTTTC. Combining the CDR3 with reference TRBV27 and TRBJ2-6 gives the whole variable domain EAQVTQNPRYLITVTGKKLTVTCSQNMNHEYMSWYRQDPGLGLRQIYYSMNVEVTDKGDVPEGYKVSRKEKRNFPLILESPSPNQTSLYFCASSHQHWLQSRANVLTFGAGSRLTVL.

The genes are TRBV9 and TRBJ2-3; perhaps TRBD1 as D (6 bases). Germline V gene sequence: CDR1 SGDLS, CDR2 YYNGEE. This CDR3 comprises 13 residues. Deletions cut 0 bases from V and 6 bases from J, with 8 bases between. This chain's CDR3 is CASSVGDTDTQYF. Written as DNA, the CDR3 is TGTGCCAGCAGCGTAGGGGACACCGATACGCAGTATTTT.

This clone appeared a single time. The V call is TRBV6-1, the J call TRBJ1-6; 9 bases are a match to TRBD1. Germline-derived CDR1 and CDR2 are MNHNS and SASEGT. The CDR3 extends over 15 amino acids. The V gene end was trimmed by 4 bases and the J gene end by 8 bases; junction bases not matched to a gene: 6. The CDR3 loop reads CASSGRQGGDSPLHF. In nucleotides, the CDR3 is TGTGCCAGCAGTGGTAGACAGGGGGGTGATTCACCCCTCCACTTT.

J is TRBJ2-1 and V is TRBV29-1, with D perhaps matching TRBD2 (6 bases). CDR1 is SQVTM, CDR2 ANQGSEA, per germline. The ends were cut back, 7 bases at V and 8 bases at J, with 9 bases in the middle. The CDR3 covers 10 residues. For the CDR3, the DNA is TGCAGCGGCGGGGCGTATGAGCAGTTCTTC. This gives the protein CSGGAYEQFF.

This sequence joins TRBV6-4 and TRBJ1-1; no definite D call. The CDR3 spans 15 residues. Trimming left V 0 bases short and J 1 base short, with 9 bases between. Germline V gene data show CDR1 as MRHNA and CDR2 as SNTAGT. CDR3 sequence reads: CASSDSSGPNTEAFF. In nucleotides, the CDR3 is TGTGCCAGCAGTGACTCTTCCGGGCCGAACACTGAAGCTTTCTTT.